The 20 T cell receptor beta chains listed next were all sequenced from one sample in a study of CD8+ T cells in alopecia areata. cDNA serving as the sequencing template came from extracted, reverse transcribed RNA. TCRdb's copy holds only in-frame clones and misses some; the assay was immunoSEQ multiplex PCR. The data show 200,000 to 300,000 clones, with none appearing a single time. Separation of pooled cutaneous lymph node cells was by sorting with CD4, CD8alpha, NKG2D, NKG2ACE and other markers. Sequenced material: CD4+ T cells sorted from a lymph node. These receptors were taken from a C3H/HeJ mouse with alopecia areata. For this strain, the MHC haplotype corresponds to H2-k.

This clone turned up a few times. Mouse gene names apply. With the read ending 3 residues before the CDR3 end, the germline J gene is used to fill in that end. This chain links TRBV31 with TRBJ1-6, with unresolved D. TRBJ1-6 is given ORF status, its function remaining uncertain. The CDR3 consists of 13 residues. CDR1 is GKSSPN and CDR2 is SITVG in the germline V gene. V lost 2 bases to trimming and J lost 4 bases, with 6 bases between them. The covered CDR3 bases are TGTGCCTGGAGTACAGAGTATAATTCGCCC. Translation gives CAWSTEYNSP. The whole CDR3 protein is CAWSTEYNSPLYF.

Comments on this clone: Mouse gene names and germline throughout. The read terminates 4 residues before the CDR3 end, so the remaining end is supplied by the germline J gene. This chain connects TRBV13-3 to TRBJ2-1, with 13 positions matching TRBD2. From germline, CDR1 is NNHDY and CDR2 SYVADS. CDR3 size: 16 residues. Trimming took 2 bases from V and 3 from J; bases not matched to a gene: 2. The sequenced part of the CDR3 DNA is TGTGCCAGCAGTGAGCGGGACTGGGGGGGCTATGCT. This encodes CASSERDWGGYA. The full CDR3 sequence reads CASSERDWGGYAEQFF.

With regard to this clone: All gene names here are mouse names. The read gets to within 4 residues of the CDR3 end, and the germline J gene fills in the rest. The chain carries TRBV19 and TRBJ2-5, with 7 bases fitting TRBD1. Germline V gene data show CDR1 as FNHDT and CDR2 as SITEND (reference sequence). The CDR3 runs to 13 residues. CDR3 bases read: TGTGCCAGCAGTTGGCAGGGGGAGGAC. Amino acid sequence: CASSWQGED. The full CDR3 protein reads CASSWQGEDTQYF.

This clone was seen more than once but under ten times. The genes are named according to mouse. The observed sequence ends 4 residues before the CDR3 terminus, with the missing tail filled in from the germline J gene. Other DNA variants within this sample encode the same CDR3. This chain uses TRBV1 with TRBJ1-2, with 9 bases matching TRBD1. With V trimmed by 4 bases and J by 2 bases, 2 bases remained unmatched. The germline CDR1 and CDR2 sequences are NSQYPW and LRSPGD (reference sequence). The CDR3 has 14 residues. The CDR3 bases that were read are TGCACCTGCAGTGAACAGGGGGCGAACTCC. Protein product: CTCSEQGANS. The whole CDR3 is CTCSEQGANSDYTF.

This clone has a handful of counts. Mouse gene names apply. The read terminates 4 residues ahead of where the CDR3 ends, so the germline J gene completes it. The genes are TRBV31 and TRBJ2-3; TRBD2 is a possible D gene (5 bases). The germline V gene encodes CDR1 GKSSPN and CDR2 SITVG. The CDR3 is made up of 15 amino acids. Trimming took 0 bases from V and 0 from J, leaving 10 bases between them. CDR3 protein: CAWSLARTSAETLYF. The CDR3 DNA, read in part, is TGTGCCTGGAGTCTAGCCAGGACTAGTGCAGAA.

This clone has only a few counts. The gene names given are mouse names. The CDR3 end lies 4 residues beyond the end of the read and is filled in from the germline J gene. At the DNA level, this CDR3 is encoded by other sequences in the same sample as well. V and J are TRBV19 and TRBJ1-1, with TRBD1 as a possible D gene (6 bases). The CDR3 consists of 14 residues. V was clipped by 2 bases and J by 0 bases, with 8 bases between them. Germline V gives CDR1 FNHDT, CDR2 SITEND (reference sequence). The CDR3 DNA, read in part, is TGTGCCAGCAGTATCCAGGGGTCAAACACA. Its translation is CASSIQGSNT. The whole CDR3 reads CASSIQGSNTEVFF.

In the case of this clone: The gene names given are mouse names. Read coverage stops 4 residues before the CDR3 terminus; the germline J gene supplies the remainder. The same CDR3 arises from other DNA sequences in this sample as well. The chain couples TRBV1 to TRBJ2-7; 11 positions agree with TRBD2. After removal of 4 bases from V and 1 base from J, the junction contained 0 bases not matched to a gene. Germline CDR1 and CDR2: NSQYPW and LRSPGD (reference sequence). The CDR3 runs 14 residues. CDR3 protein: CTCSGDWGSYEQYF. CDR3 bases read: TGCACCTGCAGTGGGGACTGGGGGTCCTAT.

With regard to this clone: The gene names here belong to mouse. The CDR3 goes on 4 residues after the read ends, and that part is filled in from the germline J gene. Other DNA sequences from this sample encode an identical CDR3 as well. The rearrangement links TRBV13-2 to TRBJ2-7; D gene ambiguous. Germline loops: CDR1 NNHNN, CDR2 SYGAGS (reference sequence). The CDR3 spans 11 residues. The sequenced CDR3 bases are TGTGCCAGCGGTGACAGTTAT. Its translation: CASGDSY. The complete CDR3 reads CASGDSYEQYF.

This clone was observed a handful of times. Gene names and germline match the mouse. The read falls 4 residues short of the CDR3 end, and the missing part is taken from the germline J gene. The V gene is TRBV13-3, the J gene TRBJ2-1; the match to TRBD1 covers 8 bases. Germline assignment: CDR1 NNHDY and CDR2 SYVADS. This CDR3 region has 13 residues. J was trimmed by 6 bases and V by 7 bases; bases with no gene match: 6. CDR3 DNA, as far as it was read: TGTGCCAGCCGCAGGGGGCGCTTTGCT. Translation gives CASRRGRFA. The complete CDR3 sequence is CASRRGRFAEQFF.

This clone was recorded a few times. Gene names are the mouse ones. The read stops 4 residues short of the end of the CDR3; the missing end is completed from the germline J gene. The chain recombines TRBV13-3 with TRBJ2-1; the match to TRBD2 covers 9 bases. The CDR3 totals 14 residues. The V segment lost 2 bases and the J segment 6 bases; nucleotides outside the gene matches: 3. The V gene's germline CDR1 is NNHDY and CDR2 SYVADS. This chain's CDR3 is CASSETGGSAEQFF. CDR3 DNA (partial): TGTGCCAGCAGTGAAACTGGGGGGAGTGCT.

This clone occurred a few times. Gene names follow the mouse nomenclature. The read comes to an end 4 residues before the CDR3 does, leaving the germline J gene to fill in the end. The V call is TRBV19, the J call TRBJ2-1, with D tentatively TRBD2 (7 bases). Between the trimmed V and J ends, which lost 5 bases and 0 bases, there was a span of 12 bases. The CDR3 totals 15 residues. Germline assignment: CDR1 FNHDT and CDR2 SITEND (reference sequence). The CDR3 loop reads CASRRGGNNYAEQFF. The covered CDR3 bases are TGTGCCAGCAGAAGGGGGGGGAATAACTATGCT.

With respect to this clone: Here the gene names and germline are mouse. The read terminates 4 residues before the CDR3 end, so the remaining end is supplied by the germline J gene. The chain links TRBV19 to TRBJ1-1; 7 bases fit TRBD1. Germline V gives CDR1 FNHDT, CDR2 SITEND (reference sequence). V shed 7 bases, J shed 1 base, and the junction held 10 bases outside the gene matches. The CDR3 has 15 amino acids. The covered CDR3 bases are TGTGCCAGCCTCCATCCGGGACAGAAAAACACA. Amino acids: CASLHPGQKNT. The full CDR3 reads CASLHPGQKNTEVFF.

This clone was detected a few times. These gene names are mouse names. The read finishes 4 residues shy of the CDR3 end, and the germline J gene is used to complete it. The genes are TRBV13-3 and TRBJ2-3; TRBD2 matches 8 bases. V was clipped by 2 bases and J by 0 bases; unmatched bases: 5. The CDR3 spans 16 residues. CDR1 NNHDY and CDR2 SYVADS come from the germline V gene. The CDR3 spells CASSESTGASAETLYF. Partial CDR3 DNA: TGTGCCAGCAGTGAGTCGACTGGGGCTAGTGCAGAA.

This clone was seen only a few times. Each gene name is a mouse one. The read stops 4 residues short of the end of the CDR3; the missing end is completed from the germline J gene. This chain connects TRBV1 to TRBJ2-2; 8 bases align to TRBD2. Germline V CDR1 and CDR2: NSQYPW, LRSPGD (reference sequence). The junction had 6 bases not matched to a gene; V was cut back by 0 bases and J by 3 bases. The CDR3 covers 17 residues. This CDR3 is CTCSADLTGGDTGQLYF. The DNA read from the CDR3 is TGCACCTGCAGTGCAGATCTCACTGGGGGAGACACCGGG.

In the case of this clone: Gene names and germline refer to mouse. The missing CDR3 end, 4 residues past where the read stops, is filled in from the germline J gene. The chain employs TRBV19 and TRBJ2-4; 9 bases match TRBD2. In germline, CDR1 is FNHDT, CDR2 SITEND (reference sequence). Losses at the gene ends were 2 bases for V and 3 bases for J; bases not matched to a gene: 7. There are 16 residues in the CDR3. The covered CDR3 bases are TGTGCCAGCAGTATTGCTGGGGGGGGGAGACAAAAC. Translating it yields CASSIAGGGRQN. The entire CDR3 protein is CASSIAGGGRQNTLYF.

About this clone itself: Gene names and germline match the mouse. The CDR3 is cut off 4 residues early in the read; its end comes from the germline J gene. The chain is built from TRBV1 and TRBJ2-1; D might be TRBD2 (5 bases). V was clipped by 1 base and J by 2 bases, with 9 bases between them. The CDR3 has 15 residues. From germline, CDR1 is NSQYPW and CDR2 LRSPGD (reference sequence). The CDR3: CTCSAVGLHYAEQFF. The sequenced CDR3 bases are TGCACCTGCAGTGCAGTTGGACTCCACTATGCT.

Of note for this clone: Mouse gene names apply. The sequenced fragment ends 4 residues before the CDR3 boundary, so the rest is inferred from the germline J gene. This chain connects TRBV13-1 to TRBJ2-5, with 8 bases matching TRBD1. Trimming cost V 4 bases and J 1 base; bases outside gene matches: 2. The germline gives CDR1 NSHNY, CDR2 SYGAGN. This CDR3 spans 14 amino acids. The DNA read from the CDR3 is TGTGCCAGCAGTTTGGACAGGGACCAAGAC. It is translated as CASSLDRDQD. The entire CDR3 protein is CASSLDRDQDTQYF.

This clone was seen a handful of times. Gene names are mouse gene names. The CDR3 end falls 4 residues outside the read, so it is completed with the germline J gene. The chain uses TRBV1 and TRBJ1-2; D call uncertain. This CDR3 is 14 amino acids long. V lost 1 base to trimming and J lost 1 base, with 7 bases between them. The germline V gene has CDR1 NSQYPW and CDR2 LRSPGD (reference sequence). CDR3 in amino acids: CTCSAGLQNSDYTF. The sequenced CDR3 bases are TGCACCTGCAGTGCAGGTCTCCAAAACTCC.

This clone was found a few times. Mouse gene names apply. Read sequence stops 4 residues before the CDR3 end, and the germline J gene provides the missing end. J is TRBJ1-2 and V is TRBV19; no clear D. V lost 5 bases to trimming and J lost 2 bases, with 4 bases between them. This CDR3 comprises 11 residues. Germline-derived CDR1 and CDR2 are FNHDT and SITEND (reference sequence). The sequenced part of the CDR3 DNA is TGTGCCAGCAGGTCTAACTCC. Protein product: CASRSNS. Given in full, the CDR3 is CASRSNSDYTF.

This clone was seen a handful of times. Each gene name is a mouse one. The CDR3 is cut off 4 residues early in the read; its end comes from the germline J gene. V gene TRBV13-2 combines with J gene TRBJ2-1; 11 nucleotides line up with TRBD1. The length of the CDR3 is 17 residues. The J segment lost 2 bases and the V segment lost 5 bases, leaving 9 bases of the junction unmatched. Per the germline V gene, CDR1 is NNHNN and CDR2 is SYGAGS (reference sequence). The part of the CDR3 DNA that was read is TGTGCCAGCGGCGGGACAGGGGGAGATGCTGACTATGCT. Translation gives CASGGTGGDADYA. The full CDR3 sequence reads CASGGTGGDADYAEQFF.